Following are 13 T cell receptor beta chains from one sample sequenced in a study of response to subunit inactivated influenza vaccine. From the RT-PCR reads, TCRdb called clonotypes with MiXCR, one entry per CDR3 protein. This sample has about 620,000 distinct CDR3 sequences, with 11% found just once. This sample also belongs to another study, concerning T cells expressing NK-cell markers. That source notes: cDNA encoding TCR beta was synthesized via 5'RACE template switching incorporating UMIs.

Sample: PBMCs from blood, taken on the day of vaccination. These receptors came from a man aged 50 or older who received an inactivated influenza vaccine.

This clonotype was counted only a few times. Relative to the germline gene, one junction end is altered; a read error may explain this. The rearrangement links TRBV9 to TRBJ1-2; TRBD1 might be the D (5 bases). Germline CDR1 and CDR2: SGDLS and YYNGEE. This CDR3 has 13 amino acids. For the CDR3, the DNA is TGTGCCAGCAGCCCGTATAGCCAGGGACGGACGAACTTC. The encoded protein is CASSPYSQGRTNF. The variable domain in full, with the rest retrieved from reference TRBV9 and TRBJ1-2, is DSGVTQTPKHLITATGQRVTLRCSPRSGDLSVYWYQQSLDQGLQFLIQYYNGEERAKGNILERFSAQQFPDLHSELNLSSLELGDSALYFCASSPYSQGRTNFGSGTRLTVV.

CDR3 amino acids: CASSFTGTGGTEQFF. CDR3 DNA: TGTGCCAGCAGCTTTACCGGGACAGGGGGGACAGAGCAGTTCTTC. The chain has TRBV7-2 and TRBJ2-1, with 11 bases that match TRBD1. Germline lookup yields CDR1 SGHTA and CDR2 FQGNSA. The trim removed 3 bases at V and 10 bases at J, leaving 8 bases unmatched. The CDR3 totals 15 residues.

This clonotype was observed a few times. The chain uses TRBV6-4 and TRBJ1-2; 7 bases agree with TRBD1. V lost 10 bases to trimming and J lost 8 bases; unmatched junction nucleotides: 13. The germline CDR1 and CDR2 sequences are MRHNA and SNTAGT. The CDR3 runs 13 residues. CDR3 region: CAKNGTDPLGYTF. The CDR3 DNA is TGTGCCAAGAACGGGACAGACCCTTTGGGCTACACCTTC.

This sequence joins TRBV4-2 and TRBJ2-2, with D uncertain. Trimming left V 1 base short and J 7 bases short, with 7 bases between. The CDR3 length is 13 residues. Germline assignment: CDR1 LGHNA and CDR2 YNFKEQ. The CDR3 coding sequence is TGTGCCAGCAGCCAAGTTGGTGGCGGGGAGCTGTTTTTT. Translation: CASSQVGGGELFF.

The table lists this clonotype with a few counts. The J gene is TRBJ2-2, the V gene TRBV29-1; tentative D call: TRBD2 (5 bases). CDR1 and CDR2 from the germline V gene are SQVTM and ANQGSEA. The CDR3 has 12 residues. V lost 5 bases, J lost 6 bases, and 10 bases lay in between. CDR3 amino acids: CSVLDSAGELFF. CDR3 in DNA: TGCAGCGTTTTGGACTCGGCCGGGGAGCTGTTTTTT.

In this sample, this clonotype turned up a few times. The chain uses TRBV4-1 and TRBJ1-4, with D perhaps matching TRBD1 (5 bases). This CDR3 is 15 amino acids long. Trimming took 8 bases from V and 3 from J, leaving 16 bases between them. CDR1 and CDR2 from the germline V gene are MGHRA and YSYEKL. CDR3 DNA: TGCGCCAGCGCCCTCTCTGGGGCGGCTAATGAAAAACTGTTTTTT. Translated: CASALSGAANEKLFF.

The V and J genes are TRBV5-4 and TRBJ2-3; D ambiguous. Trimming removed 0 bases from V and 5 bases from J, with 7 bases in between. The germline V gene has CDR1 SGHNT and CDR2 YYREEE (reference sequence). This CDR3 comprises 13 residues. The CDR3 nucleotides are TGTGCCAGCAGCTTGGAGCCCAAAGATACGCAGTATTTT. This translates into CASSLEPKDTQYF.

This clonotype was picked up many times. CDR3 coding DNA: TGCGCCAGCAGCTTCGGCCAGGGCTATGGCTACACCTTC. Translation: CASSFGQGYGYTF. The chain has TRBV5-1 and TRBJ1-2; D is possibly TRBD1 (5 bases). Looked up from germline, CDR1 is SGHRS and CDR2 is YFSETQ. The CDR3 totals 13 residues. The V end was cut by 2 bases, the J end by 4 bases, with 9 bases between.

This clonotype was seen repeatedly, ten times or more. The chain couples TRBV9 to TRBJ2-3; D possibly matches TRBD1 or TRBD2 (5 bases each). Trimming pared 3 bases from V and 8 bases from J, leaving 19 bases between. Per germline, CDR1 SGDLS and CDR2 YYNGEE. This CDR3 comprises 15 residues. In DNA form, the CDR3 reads TGTGCCAGCAGCGCCCCCGGGGCCGTAGTCGGTACGCAGTATTTT. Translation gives CASSAPGAVVGTQYF.

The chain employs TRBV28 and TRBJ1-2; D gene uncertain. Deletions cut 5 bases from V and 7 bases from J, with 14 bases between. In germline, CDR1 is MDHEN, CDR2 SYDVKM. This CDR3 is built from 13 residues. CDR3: CASSSGYGSGYTF. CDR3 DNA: TGTGCCAGCAGTAGCGGGTATGGTAGTGGCTACACCTTC.

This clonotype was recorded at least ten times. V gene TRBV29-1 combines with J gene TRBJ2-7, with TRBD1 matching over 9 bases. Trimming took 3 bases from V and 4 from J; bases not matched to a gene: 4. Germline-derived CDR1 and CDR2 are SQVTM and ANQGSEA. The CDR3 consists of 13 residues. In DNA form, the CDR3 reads TGCAGCGTTGATTCGGACAGGGGTTACGAGCAGTACTTC. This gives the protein CSVDSDRGYEQYF.

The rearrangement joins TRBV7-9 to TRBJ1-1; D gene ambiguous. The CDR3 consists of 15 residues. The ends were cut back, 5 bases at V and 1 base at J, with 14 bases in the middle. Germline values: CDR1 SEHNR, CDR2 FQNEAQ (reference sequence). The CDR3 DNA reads TGTGCCAGCAGCCCGTCGGGCGCCTGGAACACTGAAGCTTTCTTT. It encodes CASSPSGAWNTEAFF.

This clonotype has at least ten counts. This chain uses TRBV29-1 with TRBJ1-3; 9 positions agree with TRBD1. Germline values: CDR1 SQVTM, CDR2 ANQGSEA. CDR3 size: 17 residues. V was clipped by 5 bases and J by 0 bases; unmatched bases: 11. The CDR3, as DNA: TGCAGCGTTCGGGACAGGGAAGCCTTATGCTCTGGAAACACCATATATTTT. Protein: CSVRDREALCSGNTIYF. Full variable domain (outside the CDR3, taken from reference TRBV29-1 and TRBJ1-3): SAVISQKPSRDICQRGTSLTIQCQVDSQVTMMFWYRQQPGQSLTLIATANQGSEATYESGFVIDKFPISRPNLTFSTLTVSNMSPEDSSIYLCSVRDREALCSGNTIYFGEGSWLTVV.